This T cell receptor (beta chain) was captured in a study of cytomegalovirus exposure and HLA in healthy donors. Study-level background: The 110 million or so unique TCR beta sequences, from about 179 million T cells, were found by an earlier analysis.

To note about this clone: What it binds is unknown.

General study points: Among TCR beta chains, those listed as cytomegalovirus-associated numbered over 150.

The CDR3 covers 16 residues. The V and J ends lost 4 bases and 9 bases respectively, with 25 bases between them. The germline V gene has CDR1 SGHRS and CDR2 YFSETQ. The PCR had 60 Vbeta and 13 Jbeta primers. Measured with immunoSEQ multiplex PCR; TCRdb has only the in-frame clones, and not every one. The sample lists under 200,000 clones, roughly 74% occurring once. Sequenced material: PBMCs. This chain connects TRBV5-1 to TRBJ2-5, with D tentatively TRBD2 (5 bases). The sequence derives from a middle-aged woman in good health and CMV-seropositive. CDR3 DNA sequence: TGCGCCAGCAGCGGAACTAGAGGAACACGGGTTGGGGCCCAGTACTTC. It is translated as CASSGTRGTRVGAQYF.